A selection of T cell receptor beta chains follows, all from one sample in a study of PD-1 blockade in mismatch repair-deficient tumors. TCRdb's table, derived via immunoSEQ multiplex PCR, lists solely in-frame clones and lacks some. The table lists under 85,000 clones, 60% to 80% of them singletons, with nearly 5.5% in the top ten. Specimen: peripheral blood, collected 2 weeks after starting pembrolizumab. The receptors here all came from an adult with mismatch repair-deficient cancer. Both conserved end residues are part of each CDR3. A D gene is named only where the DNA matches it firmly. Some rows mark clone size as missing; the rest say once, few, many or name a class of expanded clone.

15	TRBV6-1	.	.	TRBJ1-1	TGTGCCAGCAGTGAAGAAATTGTAGGGGGCACTGAAGCTTTCTTT	CASSEEIVGGTEAFF
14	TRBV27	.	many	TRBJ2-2	TGTGCCAGCAGCCTAGCAACGAACACCGGGGAGCTGTTTTTT	CASSLATNTGELFF
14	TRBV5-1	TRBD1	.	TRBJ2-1	TGCGCCAGCAGCTTGACAGGGGCCCCGAATGAGCAGTTCTTC	CASSLTGAPNEQFF
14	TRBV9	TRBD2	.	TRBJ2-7	TGTGCCAGCAGCGTCACTCCAAGGGAGGGCGAGCAGTACTTC	CASSVTPREGEQYF
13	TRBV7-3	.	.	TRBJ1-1	TGTGCCAGCAGCCCCAGCAGGGACACTGAAGCTTTCTTT	CASSPSRDTEAFF
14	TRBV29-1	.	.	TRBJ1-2	TGCAGCGTTGCCCAAGGGCAGGGCAACTATGGCTACACCTTC	CSVAQGQGNYGYTF
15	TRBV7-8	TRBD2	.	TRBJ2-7	TGTGCCAGCAGCTTAGTTCGCCAGCGGGAATACGAGCAGTACTTC	CASSLVRQREYEQYF
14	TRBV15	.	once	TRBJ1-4	TGTGCCACCAGCATGAACGGGGCTAATGAAAAACTGTTTTTT	CATSMNGANEKLFF
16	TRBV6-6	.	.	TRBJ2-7	TGTGCCAGCAGTTACTCAAGACTATATGGCACCTACGAGCAGTACTTC	CASSYSRLYGTYEQYF
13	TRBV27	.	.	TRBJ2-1	TGTGCCAGCGCCTCATGGTCCGCAAATGAGCAGTTCTTC	CASASWSANEQFF
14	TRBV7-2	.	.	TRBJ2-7	TGTGCCAGCAGCTTAGGGATAGGGAACTACGAGCAGTACTTC	CASSLGIGNYEQYF
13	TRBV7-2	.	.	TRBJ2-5	TGTGCCAGCAGCTCGAGAGGGTGGGAGACCCAGTACTTC	CASSSRGWETQYF
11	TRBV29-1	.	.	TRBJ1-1	TGCAGCGTTGGCCTAGGGACTGAAGCTTTCTTT	CSVGLGTEAFF
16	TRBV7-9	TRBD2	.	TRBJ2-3	TGTGCCAGCAGCTACGGACTAGCGGGAGGGCCAGATACGCAGTATTTT	CASSYGLAGGPDTQYF
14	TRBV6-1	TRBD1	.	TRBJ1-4	TGTGCCAGCAGAACGACAGGGCCAAGTGAAAAACTGTTTTTT	CASRTTGPSEKLFF
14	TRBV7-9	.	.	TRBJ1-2	TGTGCCAGCAGCTTAGAGGTCGGAGGGCATGGCTACACCTTC	CASSLEVGGHGYTF
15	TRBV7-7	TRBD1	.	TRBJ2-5	TGTGCTAGCAGCGCCGACATAGGGGGCCGGGAGACCCAGTACTTC	CASSADIGGRETQYF
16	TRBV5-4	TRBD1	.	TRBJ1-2	TGTGCCAGCAGCTCTAGGACAGGAAGAGCTAACTATGGCTACACCTTC	CASSSRTGRANYGYTF
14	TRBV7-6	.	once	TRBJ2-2	TGTGCCAGCAAGACAGATACGAACACCGGGGAGCTGTTTTTT	CASKTDTNTGELFF
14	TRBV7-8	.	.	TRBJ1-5	TGTGCCAGCAGCTTTATGAGTTTCAATCAGCCCCAGCATTTT	CASSFMSFNQPQHF
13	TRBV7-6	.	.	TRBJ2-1	TGTGCCAGCAGCTTAGCTCGGTACAATGAGCAGTTCTTC	CASSLARYNEQFF
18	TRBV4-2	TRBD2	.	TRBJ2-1	TGTGCCAGCAGCCATGAACAAGGACTAGCGGGTGCCTATAATGAGCAGTTCTTC	CASSHEQGLAGAYNEQFF
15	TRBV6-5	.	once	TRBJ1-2	TGTGCCAGCAGCGAGGTCGCACAGGGTGTCGGTGGCTACACCTTC	CASSEVAQGVGGYTF
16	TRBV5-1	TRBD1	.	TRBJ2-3	TGCGCCAGCAGCCTTGGGACAGGGCAGAGCACAGATACGCAGTATTTT	CASSLGTGQSTDTQYF
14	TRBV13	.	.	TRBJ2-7	TGTGCCAGCAGCTTTAGCGGAGGCGTCTACGAGCAGTACTTC	CASSFSGGVYEQYF
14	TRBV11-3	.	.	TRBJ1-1	TGTGCCAGCAACCGGCGGACGGAGAACACTGAAGCTTTCTTT	CASNRRTENTEAFF
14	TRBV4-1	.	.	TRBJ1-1	TGCGCCAGCAGCCAAGAAGCCAGAGACACTGAAGCTTTCTTT	CASSQEARDTEAFF
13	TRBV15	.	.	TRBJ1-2	TGTGCCACCAGCAGAGGGGGGGGACAAGGCTACACCTTC	CATSRGGGQGYTF
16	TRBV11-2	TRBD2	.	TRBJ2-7	TGTACCAGCAGCTTCTCGGGACTAGGGAGTTACTACGAGCAGTACTTC	CTSSFSGLGSYYEQYF
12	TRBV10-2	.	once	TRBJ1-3	TGCGCCAGCAGTGAAGTGGGGAACACCATATATTTT	CASSEVGNTIYF
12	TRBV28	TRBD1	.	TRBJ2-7	TGTGCCAGCAGGGGACAGTTCTACGAGCAGTACTTC	CASRGQFYEQYF
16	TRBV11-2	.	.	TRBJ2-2	TGTGCCAGCAGCCCCATTAGCGGAGCGAACACCGGGGAGCTGTTTTTT	CASSPISGANTGELFF